Shown below are 14 T cell receptor beta chains from a single sample sequenced in a study of OX40 agonist ivuxolimab in advanced cancers. TCRdb keeps only in-frame clones here, not all; method: immunoSEQ multiplex PCR. The sample includes tens of thousands of clones, around 90% of them seen just once. The sequencing here drew on CD4+ or CD8+ T cells sorted from blood, taken in a trial of the OX40 agonist ivuxolimab. The receptors stem from an adult with an advanced solid tumor such as melanoma, head and neck, liver or kidney cancer.

The J gene is TRBJ2-7, the V gene TRBV19; maybe TRBD2 (6 bases). This CDR3 is built from 14 residues. Germline assignment: CDR1 LNHDA and CDR2 SQIVND (reference sequence). The V gene lost 3 bases and the J gene lost 0 bases, with 9 bases spanning the gap. DNA of the CDR3: TGTGCCAGTAGTATGGTCGGGAGCTCCTACGAGCAGTACTTC. Translation gives CASSMVGSSYEQYF.

The chain is built from TRBV11-2 and TRBJ2-4, with a weak D call TRBD2 (6 bases). V was clipped by 2 bases and J by 6 bases, with 23 bases between them. Per the germline V gene, CDR1 is SGHAT and CDR2 is FQNNGV. CDR3 size: 18 residues. The CDR3 sequence is CASSLLRGALGFRNIQYF. The CDR3 bases are TGTGCCAGCAGCTTATTGCGGGGAGCCTTAGGATTCCGAAACATTCAGTACTTC. The full variable domain, its missing parts supplied by reference TRBV11-2 and TRBJ2-4, is EAGVAQSPRYKIIEKRQSVAFWCNPISGHATLYWYQQILGQGPKLLIQFQNNGVVDDSQLPKDRFSAERLKGVDSTLKIQPAKLEDSAVYLCASSLLRGALGFRNIQYFGAGTRLSVL.

CDR3 in DNA: TGTGCCTGGAGTGTCGTGGAGGCTGAAGCTTTCTTT. Translation: CAWSVVEAEAFF. This chain joins TRBV30 and TRBJ1-1; D is unresolved. V lost 0 bases and J 6 bases, leaving 8 bases between the germline ends. The CDR3 loop spans 12 amino acids. Per germline, CDR1 GTSNPN and CDR2 SVGIG (reference sequence).

The chain uses TRBV9 and TRBJ2-5; D remains ambiguous. The CDR3 covers 14 residues. Germline values: CDR1 SGDLS, CDR2 YYNGEE. V lost 4 bases and J 2 bases, leaving 12 bases between the germline ends. The CDR3 nucleotides are TGTGCCAGCAGCCCCGAAGGGCCTCAAGAGACCCAGTACTTC. Translated: CASSPEGPQETQYF.

The rearrangement joins TRBV19 to TRBJ1-5, with a tentative D call TRBD1 (5 bases). The germline gives CDR1 LNHDA, CDR2 SQIVND (reference sequence). The V and J ends lost 6 bases and 0 bases respectively, with 12 bases between them. CDR3 length: 15 amino acids. The CDR3 region is CASRSDSYSNQPQHF. CDR3 bases: TGTGCCAGTAGGAGCGACAGTTATAGCAATCAGCCCCAGCATTTT. The full variable domain, completed using reference TRBV19 and TRBJ1-5, is DGGITQSPKYLFRKEGQNVTLSCEQNLNHDAMYWYRQDPGQGLRLIYYSQIVNDFQKGDIAEGYSVSREKKESFPLTVTSAQKNPTAFYLCASRSDSYSNQPQHFGDGTRLSIL.

This chain links TRBV4-1 with TRBJ2-1, with D hard to call. Trimming shortened V by 8 bases and J by 7 bases, and 18 bases separated the two germline ends. CDR3 length: 14 amino acids. From germline, CDR1 is MGHRA and CDR2 YSYEKL. The CDR3 region is CASEPSAYVNEQFF. For the CDR3, the DNA is TGCGCCAGCGAGCCCTCAGCGTACGTTAATGAGCAGTTCTTC.

This chain links TRBV2 with TRBJ2-5; perhaps TRBD1 as D (6 bases). Trimming left V 2 bases short and J 5 bases short, with 9 bases between. Germline values: CDR1 SNHLY, CDR2 FYNNEI. The CDR3 spans 13 residues. CDR3 in DNA: TGTGCCAGCAGTGAAAGGGGGACGGAGACCCAGTACTTC. Its protein is CASSERGTETQYF.

The chain links TRBV6-6 to TRBJ2-7, with no clear D. The CDR3 is 11 residues long. Looked up from germline, CDR1 is MNHNY and CDR2 is SVGAGI (reference sequence). Trimming pared 3 bases from V and 9 bases from J, leaving 9 bases between. The CDR3 loop reads CASSYARGQYF. The CDR3 nucleotides are TGTGCCAGCAGTTATGCGCGAGGGCAGTACTTC.

The V call is TRBV28, the J call TRBJ1-5, with no clear D. This CDR3 is built from 18 residues. V lost 2 bases and J lost 0, with 17 bases in between. Germline values: CDR1 MDHEN, CDR2 SYDVKM. The DNA for the CDR3 is TGTGCCAGCAGTTTAGGGCTCGTTTATCGGAATAGCAATCAGCCCCAGCATTTT. Its translation: CASSLGLVYRNSNQPQHF.

This chain uses TRBV9 with TRBJ2-5, with D possibly TRBD1 on 6 matching bases. The germline V gene encodes CDR1 SGDLS and CDR2 YYNGEE. The CDR3 length is 14 residues. The V and J ends lost 3 bases and 9 bases respectively, with 18 bases between them. The CDR3 loop reads CASSEEDSEWPQYF. Here the CDR3 DNA reads TGTGCCAGCAGCGAAGAGGACAGCGAGTGGCCCCAGTACTTC.

The V and J genes are TRBV28 and TRBJ2-1, with TRBD2 matching over 16 bases. CDR3 size: 15 residues. J was trimmed by 9 bases and V by 7 bases; bases with no gene match: 6. Germline V gene data show CDR1 as MDHEN and CDR2 as SYDVKM. The DNA for the CDR3 is TGTGCCAGCATCTTCGGGACTAGCGGGAGGGTTGAGCAGTTCTTC. Its protein product is CASIFGTSGRVEQFF. The full variable domain, its missing parts supplied by reference TRBV28 and TRBJ2-1, is DVKVTQSSRYLVKRTGEKVFLECVQDMDHENMFWYRQDPGLGLRLIYFSYDVKMKEKGDIPEGYSVSREKKERFSLILESASTNQTSMYLCASIFGTSGRVEQFFGPGTRLTVL.

This rearrangement joins TRBV7-6 to TRBJ1-5; TRBD1 is a possible D gene (5 bases). V was cut by 5 bases and J by 6 bases, with 14 bases left in between. Germline V lookup: CDR1 SGHVS, CDR2 FNYEAQ. The CDR3 is 14 amino acids. CDR3 bases: TGTGCCAGCAGCCCTGGGGGGGTGGGTCAGCCCCAGCATTTT. Its protein product is CASSPGGVGQPQHF.

The chain carries TRBV6-5 and TRBJ2-7; no reliable D call. There are 12 residues in the CDR3. V was trimmed by 0 bases and J by 6 bases, leaving 6 bases between them. The germline V gene has CDR1 MNHEY and CDR2 SVGAGI. In DNA form, the CDR3 reads TGTGCCAGCAGTTACTCGGACGGCGAGCAGTACTTC. It is translated as CASSYSDGEQYF.

This chain connects TRBV27 to TRBJ1-6; the match to TRBD1 covers 8 bases. The CDR3 length is 15 residues. Germline CDR1 is MNHEY and CDR2 is SMNVEV (reference sequence). Trimming removed 3 bases from V and 9 bases from J; junction bases left unmatched: 7. The CDR3 nucleotides read TGTGCCAGCAGTTTTGTTGGACAGGGAACTTCACCCCTCCACTTT. Its translation is CASSFVGQGTSPLHF.